A single sample gave rise to the 31 T cell receptor beta chains below, sequenced in a study of T-cell reconstitution after alpha-beta-depleted transplantation in children. The library targeted TCRbeta and was prepared with unique molecular identifiers. One entry per CDR3 protein, called by TCRdb with MiXCR from the PCR reads. The table records some 110,000 distinct CDR3 sequences, 10% to 13% of them present only once. The sequencing here drew on PBMCs, taken before TCRalphabeta/CD19-depleted stem cell transplant. These receptors came from a boy between 2 and 10 years old with acute lymphoblastic leukemia, due to receive a stem cell transplant.

This chain links TRBV5-6 with TRBJ2-1; TRBD2 matches at 11 bases. The CDR3 consists of 19 residues. Unmatched junction bases numbered 15, after V lost 4 bases and J lost 3 bases. CDR1 SGHDT and CDR2 YYEEEE come from the germline V gene. The CDR3 region has the DNA TGTGCCAGCAGCCCCCAAGGCGGGCTAGCGGGGGGCTTCTACAATGAGCAGTTCTTC. It codes for CASSPQGGLAGGFYNEQFF.

Ten or more counts support this clonotype. The CDR3 is CASSSGPERYEQYF. CDR3 bases: TGTGCCAGCAGCTCGGGACCGGAACGTTACGAGCAGTACTTC. The rearrangement uses TRBV7-3 and TRBJ2-7, with D perhaps given as TRBD1 or TRBD2 (5 bases each). The germline gives CDR1 SGHTA, CDR2 FQGTGA. V was clipped by 4 bases and J by 4 bases, with 14 bases between them. CDR3 length: 14 amino acids.

This clonotype counts as medium-sized. The chain carries TRBV5-1 and TRBJ1-1; D not resolved. Per the germline V gene, CDR1 is SGHRS and CDR2 is YFSETQ. The CDR3 covers 13 residues. Trimming stripped 7 bases from V and 1 base from J, with 11 bases between. The CDR3 sequence: CASSASGNTEAFF. Here the CDR3 DNA reads TGCGCCAGCTCCGCGTCGGGGAACACTGAAGCTTTCTTT. Complete variable domain (other parts from reference TRBV5-1 and TRBJ1-1): KAGVTQTPRYLIKTRGQQVTLSCSPISGHRSVSWYQQTPGQGLQFLFEYFSETQRNKGNFPGRFSGRQFSNSRSEMNVSTLELGDSALYLCASSASGNTEAFFGQGTRLTVV.

This clonotype has a handful of counts. V gene TRBV5-1 combines with J gene TRBJ1-2; no definite D call. This CDR3 contains 12 residues. V was pared by 6 bases and J by 6 bases, with 12 bases between. Germline loops: CDR1 SGHRS, CDR2 YFSETQ. CDR3 coding DNA: TGCGCCAGCACGGGGTTTGGGCATGGCTACACCTTC. Translated, it gives CASTGFGHGYTF.

This clonotype has just a few counts. V is TRBV5-4 and J is TRBJ2-7, with 7 bases aligning to TRBD1. This CDR3 is built from 14 residues. Unmatched junction bases numbered 6, after V lost 3 bases and J lost 3 bases. The germline gives CDR1 SGHNT, CDR2 YYREEE (reference sequence). The CDR3 nucleotides read TGTGCCAGCAGCTCGACAGGGAAGGGCTACGAGCAGTACTTC. It is translated as CASSSTGKGYEQYF.

This clonotype was seen a few times. The genes are TRBV5-1 and TRBJ1-5, with D possibly matching TRBD1 (5 bases). Germline V gene lookup returns CDR1 SGHRS and CDR2 YFSETQ. V lost 2 bases and J 4 bases, leaving 13 bases between the germline ends. CDR3 length: 15 residues. This CDR3 is CASSLEWGGNQPQHF. DNA for the CDR3: TGCGCCAGCAGCTTAGAGTGGGGGGGTAATCAGCCCCAGCATTTT.

V is TRBV18 and J is TRBJ2-7, with D tentatively TRBD1 (8 bases). The ends were cut back, 6 bases at V and 2 bases at J, with 17 bases in the middle. From germline, CDR1 is KGHSH and CDR2 LQKENI. The CDR3 spans 15 residues. The CDR3 spells CASSREAGGPYEQYF. CDR3 DNA sequence: TGTGCCAGCTCTCGGGAGGCAGGGGGCCCCTACGAGCAGTACTTC.

This clonotype was counted between two and nine times. The V and J genes are TRBV25-1 and TRBJ2-5, with D perhaps TRBD1 or TRBD2 (5 bases each). Germline V gene data show CDR1 as MGHDK and CDR2 as SYGVNS. V lost 9 bases and J lost 5, with 16 bases in between. This CDR3 contains 13 residues. Written as DNA, the CDR3 is TGTGCCAGTACCGGGACGGGCAGGGAGACCCAGTACTTC. Translation: CASTGTGRETQYF.

The chain carries TRBV7-3 and TRBJ2-2, with 7 nucleotides matching TRBD2. J lost 5 bases, V lost 8 bases, and 8 bases had no gene match. CDR3 length equals 14 residues. Germline V gives CDR1 SGHTA, CDR2 FQGTGA. DNA for the CDR3: TGTGCCAGCCGTCGGCGGGAGAATACCGGGGAGCTGTTTTTT. Translation: CASRRRENTGELFF. Looking up the rest from reference TRBV7-3 and TRBJ2-2 gives the full variable domain: GAGVSQTPSNKVTEKGKYVELRCDPISGHTALYWYRQSLGQGPEFLIYFQGTGAADDSGLPNDRFFAVRPEGSVSTLKIQRTERGDSAVYLCASRRRENTGELFFGEGSRLTVL.

This clonotype was counted at least ten times. V is TRBV7-6 and J is TRBJ1-1; 7 bases are a match to TRBD1. V lost 4 bases to trimming and J lost 1 base; unmatched junction nucleotides: 6. Germline CDR1 is SGHVS and CDR2 is FNYEAQ. CDR3 length: 15 residues. The CDR3 sequence: CASSSDRRGNTEAFF. CDR3 nucleotides: TGTGCCAGCAGCTCGGACAGGCGGGGGAACACTGAAGCTTTCTTT.

This sequence joins TRBV12-3 or TRBV12-4 and TRBJ2-7; perhaps D is TRBD1 or TRBD2 (5 bases each). The CDR3 spans 13 residues. V was trimmed by 7 bases and J by 6 bases, leaving 16 bases between them. The CDR3 is CASTGAGVTEQYF. The CDR3, as DNA: TGTGCCAGCACCGGGGCCGGGGTAACCGAGCAGTACTTC.

This clonotype was picked up a small number of times. The rearrangement joins TRBV3-1 to TRBJ1-4; tentatively, D is TRBD1 (5 bases). Looked up from germline, CDR1 is LGHDT and CDR2 is YNNKEL (reference sequence). V was trimmed by 4 bases and J by 10 bases, leaving 16 bases between them. The CDR3 covers 14 residues. This CDR3 is CASSPGPTGAKLFF. CDR3 nucleotide sequence: TGTGCCAGCAGCCCGGGCCCAACCGGGGCAAAACTGTTTTTT.

This clonotype was counted many times. The CDR3 nucleotides read TGTGCCAGCAGTACGCGAAACGGGGAGCTGTTTTTT. Protein product: CASSTRNGELFF. The J gene is TRBJ2-2, the V gene TRBV28, with D unclear. The length of the CDR3 is 12 residues. Germline V gene sequence: CDR1 MDHEN, CDR2 SYDVKM. V was pared by 5 bases and J by 7 bases, with 8 bases between. Complete variable domain (other parts from reference TRBV28 and TRBJ2-2): DVKVTQSSRYLVKRTGEKVFLECVQDMDHENMFWYRQDPGLGLRLIYFSYDVKMKEKGDIPEGYSVSREKKERFSLILESASTNQTSMYLCASSTRNGELFFGEGSRLTVL.

In its sample, this clonotype was seen a few times. This chain links TRBV20-1 with TRBJ1-2, with 7 positions matching TRBD1. V trimming: 5 bases; J trimming: 8 bases; junction bases outside the gene matches: 20. The CDR3 contains 16 residues. Germline assignment: CDR1 DFQATT and CDR2 SNEGSKA (reference sequence). The CDR3 loop reads CSASMTGTSGGRGYTF. CDR3 in DNA: TGCAGTGCTTCAATGACAGGGACGTCCGGGGGACGAGGCTACACCTTC.

Many counts were recorded for this clonotype. The J gene is TRBJ2-5, the V gene TRBV20-1, with D tentatively TRBD1 (5 bases). The CDR3 is 13 amino acids. Deletions cut 4 bases from V and 2 bases from J, with 11 bases between. Germline V gene lookup returns CDR1 DFQATT and CDR2 SNEGSKA (reference sequence). This CDR3 reads CSAKGAAQETQYF. DNA for the CDR3: TGCAGTGCTAAAGGGGCGGCACAAGAGACCCAGTACTTC.

The table lists this clonotype with many counts. The gene calls are TRBV5-5 and TRBJ2-1, with 11 bases lining up with TRBD2. From germline, CDR1 is SGHKS and CDR2 YYEKEE (reference sequence). Trimming at V came to 0 bases and at J to 4 bases, leaving 6 bases not matched to a gene. This CDR3 comprises 17 residues. CDR3 in DNA: TGTGCCAGCAGCTTGGTTTTGGGACTAGCGGTGTACAATGAGCAGTTCTTC. It encodes CASSLVLGLAVYNEQFF.

This clonotype was seen a handful of times. The V call is TRBV6-1, the J call TRBJ1-2, with TRBD1 matching over 7 bases. The CDR3 covers 14 residues. The V gene's germline CDR1 is MNHNS and CDR2 SASEGT. V lost 7 bases and J lost 7; bases outside the gene matches: 12. CDR3 bases: TGTGCCAGCACCCAAACAGGAGGGGGCTCTGGCTACACCTTC. Its translation is CASTQTGGGSGYTF.

This clonotype was counted at least ten times. The chain employs TRBV6-1 and TRBJ2-5; weak D call: TRBD2 (6 bases). Germline V gene lookup returns CDR1 MNHNS and CDR2 SASEGT. Trimming removed 5 bases from V and 1 base from J, with 14 bases in between. The CDR3 is 15 amino acids. Here the CDR3 DNA reads TGTGCCAGCAGTACATTTCGGGACTCCCAAGAGACCCAGTACTTC. This gives the protein CASSTFRDSQETQYF.

In this sample, this clonotype turned up a few times. This sequence joins TRBV20-1 and TRBJ2-5; a possible D gene is TRBD2 (5 bases). V dropped 4 bases and J dropped 2 bases, with 8 bases sitting between them. This CDR3 contains 12 residues. CDR1 and CDR2 from the germline V gene are DFQATT and SNEGSKA (reference sequence). CDR3 in DNA: TGCAGTGCTATCAGCGGACAAGAGACCCAGTACTTC. Translating it yields CSAISGQETQYF.

This clonotype was observed a few times. J is TRBJ2-1 and V is TRBV20-1; unclear D gene. Germline assignment: CDR1 DFQATT and CDR2 SNEGSKA (reference sequence). CDR3 length equals 14 residues. With 0 bases removed from V and 9 bases from J, the gap between germline ends came to 15 bases. The CDR3 DNA sequence: TGCAGTGCTAGAGATCTAGGTTTCAACGCTGAGCAGTTCTTC. It is translated as CSARDLGFNAEQFF.

This clonotype occurred many times. V and J are TRBV7-8 and TRBJ2-3; D gene uncertain. CDR1 is SGHVS, CDR2 FQNEAQ, per germline. The CDR3 is made up of 14 amino acids. The V gene lost 1 base and the J gene lost 6 bases, with 11 bases spanning the gap. For the CDR3, the DNA is TGTGCCAGCAGCTTAGAAGGCTCCCCGGATACGCAGTATTTT. Translation: CASSLEGSPDTQYF.

This chain joins TRBV20-1 and TRBJ2-3; 16 bases are shared with TRBD2. Per the germline V gene, CDR1 is DFQATT and CDR2 is SNEGSKA (reference sequence). The CDR3 consists of 17 residues. The CDR3 is CCTGTSGRAGRGDTQYF. In DNA form, the CDR3 reads TGCTGCACCGGGACTAGCGGGAGGGCCGGTCGGGGAGATACGCAGTATTTT.

The chain couples TRBV7-9 to TRBJ2-1, with D possibly being TRBD1 (5 bases). Germline V lookup: CDR1 SEHNR, CDR2 FQNEAQ (reference sequence). V lost 5 bases and J 0 bases, leaving 17 bases between the germline ends. This CDR3 has 17 residues. In DNA form, the CDR3 reads TGTGCCAGCAGCCCGGTAGGGGCCCAGAGCTCCTACAATGAGCAGTTCTTC. Its translation is CASSPVGAQSSYNEQFF.

This clonotype appeared many times. The genes are TRBV25-1 and TRBJ2-7; 11 bases agree with TRBD2. The J segment lost 5 bases and the V segment lost 4 bases, leaving 10 bases of the junction unmatched. Germline-derived CDR1 and CDR2 are MGHDK and SYGVNS. There are 16 residues in the CDR3. The CDR3 region is CASSGLGLAGQDEQYF. DNA for the CDR3: TGTGCCAGCAGTGGCCTTGGACTAGCGGGTCAGGACGAGCAGTACTTC.

The chain joins TRBV9 to TRBJ2-7; perhaps TRBD1 as D (5 bases). Germline loops: CDR1 SGDLS, CDR2 YYNGEE. V lost 3 bases to trimming and J lost 1 base, with 14 bases between them. This CDR3 region has 15 residues. CDR3 sequence: CASSEGSGPSYEQYF. The CDR3 nucleotides are TGTGCCAGCAGCGAGGGGTCCGGGCCTTCCTACGAGCAGTACTTC. The full variable domain, its missing parts supplied by reference TRBV9 and TRBJ2-7, is DSGVTQTPKHLITATGQRVTLRCSPRSGDLSVYWYQQSLDQGLQFLIQYYNGEERAKGNILERFSAQQFPDLHSELNLSSLELGDSALYFCASSEGSGPSYEQYFGPGTRLTVT.

The chain joins TRBV14 to TRBJ2-1, with a weak D call TRBD2 (6 bases). CDR1 SGHDN and CDR2 FVKESK come from the germline V gene. There are 17 residues in the CDR3. Trimming removed 4 bases at V and 3 bases at J, with 19 bases between. DNA of the CDR3: TGTGCCAGCAGCCTTCTCCGGGGTAGCGGCAGCTACAATGAGCAGTTCTTC. This encodes CASSLLRGSGSYNEQFF.

This clonotype was seen a few times. J is TRBJ1-3 and V is TRBV12-3 or TRBV12-4; TRBD1 is a possible D gene (5 bases). Trimming stripped 6 bases from V and 0 bases from J, with 9 bases between. CDR3 length: 14 residues. Written as DNA, the CDR3 is TGTGCCAGCAGAGACAGTTCCTCTGGAAACACCATATATTTT. This gives the protein CASRDSSSGNTIYF.

The chain couples TRBV19 to TRBJ2-3, with D maybe TRBD2 (5 bases). CDR1 and CDR2 from the germline V gene are LNHDA and SQIVND (reference sequence). The length of the CDR3 is 13 residues. V lost 9 bases and J lost 1, with 11 bases in between. The CDR3 loop reads CASGEQRTDTQYF. The CDR3 nucleotides are TGTGCCAGCGGGGAGCAGCGCACAGATACGCAGTATTTT.

The V call is TRBV19, the J call TRBJ1-1; D is undetermined. This CDR3 spans 14 amino acids. Germline values: CDR1 LNHDA, CDR2 SQIVND (reference sequence). The V end lost 7 bases, the J end lost 1 base, and 13 bases lay between the germline ends. The CDR3 bases are TGTGCCAGTAAAGAGAGGGCGGCGAACACTGAAGCTTTCTTT. This codes for CASKERAANTEAFF.

This clonotype was detected many times. The chain uses TRBV10-1 and TRBJ2-3; D gene unclear. In germline, CDR1 is WNHNN, CDR2 SYGVQD (reference sequence). CDR3 length equals 14 residues. With 0 bases removed from V and 6 bases from J, the gap between germline ends came to 10 bases. As DNA, the CDR3 is TGCGCCAGCAGTGAGTCGGGTATAGGGGATACGCAGTATTTT. Translating gives CASSESGIGDTQYF.

This clonotype was counted many times. The chain employs TRBV6-5 and TRBJ2-7, with D perhaps being TRBD1 or TRBD2 (5 bases each). Germline V gene lookup returns CDR1 MNHEY and CDR2 SVGAGI. The CDR3 runs to 15 residues. V lost 5 bases to trimming and J lost 0 bases, with 14 bases between them. The CDR3 is CASSPSWDASYEQYF. The CDR3 DNA sequence: TGTGCCAGCAGTCCCTCGTGGGACGCCTCCTACGAGCAGTACTTC.